This T cell receptor beta chain appears in the sequencing data of a study of T cell responses to AZD1222 COVID-19 vaccine. Study at large: Researchers grouped second doses given at about 4 or about 12 weeks into one pool.

Only a few counts were recorded for this clone. Antigen: not known. This table comes from immunoSEQ multiplex PCR, and its TCRdb copy is limited to in-frame clones, with some not included. The data show 110,000 to 150,000 clones, 80% to 90% seen once. Trimming took off 2 bases at V and 10 bases at J, with 6 bases between the two ends. The length of the CDR3 is 12 residues. Whole-study findings and limits: Unmutated variant regions are reportedly the target of nearly half of TCRs that are spike-specific.

The specimen was peripheral blood, collected on day 0 of AZD1222 vaccination. The chain recombines TRBV12-3 or TRBV12-4 with TRBJ1-6; no definite D call. The TCR sequence derives from an adult in good health. The CDR3 nucleotides are TGTGCCAGCAGTTTAAATCGATCACCCCTCCACTTT. Translated: CASSLNRSPLHF.